Each of the 31 T cell receptor beta chains below was sequenced from the same sample in a study of blood T cell repertoires in COVID-19. The table came from immunoSEQ multiplex PCR; TCRdb's copy has only in-frame clones and leaves some out. This table holds roughly 120,000 clones, roughly 90% found once. Specimen: peripheral blood. The receptors were sampled from a man in his 60s with COVID-19, enrolled during active disease.

The rearrangement joins TRBV6-5 to TRBJ1-2; D remains unclear. The CDR3 is 16 residues long. The V end was cut by 0 bases, the J end by 1 base, with 12 bases between. Looked up from germline, CDR1 is MNHEY and CDR2 is SVGAGI. CDR3 sequence (DNA): TGTGCCAGCAGTTACTCGTTCGAGAGGATTAACTATGGCTACACCTTC. Translated, it gives CASSYSFERINYGYTF.

J is TRBJ2-3 and V is TRBV27; tentatively, D is TRBD1 (5 bases). Trimming shortened V by 0 bases and J by 3 bases, and 10 bases separated the two germline ends. The length of the CDR3 is 15 residues. Germline V gene data show CDR1 as MNHEY and CDR2 as SMNVEV (reference sequence). Here the CDR3 DNA reads TGTGCCAGCAGTTTATCGTGGGGCGAGACAGATACGCAGTATTTT. It codes for CASSLSWGETDTQYF.

The chain uses TRBV5-6 and TRBJ2-7; TRBD2 is a possible D gene (6 bases). This CDR3 comprises 15 residues. Germline-derived CDR1 and CDR2 are SGHDT and YYEEEE. The germline V and J ends were trimmed by 1 base and 5 bases, with 16 bases remaining between them. In nucleotides, the CDR3 is TGTGCCAGCAGCTTGTCTTACCTAGCGTGGAACGAGCAGTACTTC. It yields the protein CASSLSYLAWNEQYF. Full variable domain (remainder filled in from reference TRBV5-6 and TRBJ2-7): DAGVTQSPTHLIKTRGQQVTLRCSPKSGHDTVSWYQQALGQGPQFIFQYYEEEERQRGNFPDRFSGHQFPNYSSELNVNALLLGDSALYLCASSLSYLAWNEQYFGPGTRLTVT.

V and J are TRBV29-1 and TRBJ2-2, with TRBD2 identical over 10 bases. J was trimmed by 4 bases and V by 7 bases; bases with no gene match: 3. The CDR3 covers 13 residues. The germline V gene has CDR1 SQVTM and CDR2 ANQGSEA. The CDR3 sequence is CSARLAGTGELFF. The CDR3 DNA sequence: TGCAGCGCAAGACTAGCGGGCACCGGGGAGCTGTTTTTT.

The chain joins TRBV10-3 to TRBJ1-6; perhaps TRBD1 as D (5 bases). Trimming removed 0 bases at V and 10 bases at J, with 16 bases between. This CDR3 is built from 16 residues. Germline V gene sequence: CDR1 ENHRY, CDR2 SYGVKD. CDR3 nucleotides: TGTGCCATCAGTGAGTCTAAGGCAGGGAGGGGATCACCCCTCCACTTT. This encodes CAISESKAGRGSPLHF.

This chain links TRBV5-1 with TRBJ2-1; 12 bases are a match to TRBD2. V was clipped by 0 bases and J by 1 base; unmatched bases: 5. The CDR3 sequence is 18 residues long. Germline CDR1 SGHRS, CDR2 YFSETQ. The CDR3 region has the DNA TGCGCCAGCAGCTTGGGTCTAGCGGGAGGGGGGTCCTACAATGAGCAGTTCTTC. It encodes CASSLGLAGGGSYNEQFF.

This clone was seen a single time. This rearrangement joins TRBV27 to TRBJ2-1; D is ambiguous. Germline loops: CDR1 MNHEY, CDR2 SMNVEV (reference sequence). The CDR3 runs 12 residues. V dropped 7 bases and J dropped 4 bases, with 8 bases sitting between them. The CDR3 region is CASTGRYNEQFF. The CDR3 bases are TGTGCCAGCACTGGCAGATACAATGAGCAGTTCTTC.

The rearrangement uses TRBV6-5 and TRBJ2-7, with 7 nucleotides matching TRBD1. Germline CDR1 reads MNHEY; CDR2 reads SVGAGI. Trimming removed 6 bases from V and 6 bases from J; junction bases left unmatched: 8. CDR3 size: 13 residues. In DNA form, the CDR3 reads TGTGCCAGCAGCGCTAGCAACAGGGGCGAGCAGTACTTC. This codes for CASSASNRGEQYF.

The table lists this clone with a count of one. The chain employs TRBV10-2 and TRBJ1-2; D is uncertain. V was clipped by 0 bases and J by 0 bases, with 11 bases between them. CDR3 length equals 16 residues. The germline V gene has CDR1 WSHSY and CDR2 SAAADI. DNA for the CDR3: TGCGCCAGCAGTGAGTCAGACGGACTTTCTAACTATGGCTACACCTTC. Its protein is CASSESDGLSNYGYTF.

The chain has TRBV7-9 and TRBJ2-2; 13 bases are a match to TRBD2. Germline V gene lookup returns CDR1 SEHNR and CDR2 FQNEAQ (reference sequence). The CDR3 totals 16 residues. With V trimmed by 4 bases and J by 7 bases, 6 bases remained unmatched. The CDR3 here is CASSSGLAGSVGELFF. The DNA for the CDR3 is TGTGCCAGCAGCTCGGGACTAGCGGGATCGGTCGGGGAGCTGTTTTTT. Looking up the rest from reference TRBV7-9 and TRBJ2-2 gives the full variable domain: DTGVSQNPRHKITKRGQNVTFRCDPISEHNRLYWYRQTLGQGPEFLTYFQNEAQLEKSRLLSDRFSAERPKGSFSTLEIQRTEQGDSAMYLCASSSGLAGSVGELFFGEGSRLTVL.

The chain couples TRBV5-1 to TRBJ2-7, with D possibly matching TRBD1 (5 bases). The germline V and J ends were trimmed by 5 bases and 3 bases, with 21 bases remaining between them. Germline loops: CDR1 SGHRS, CDR2 YFSETQ. There are 16 residues in the CDR3. This chain's CDR3 is CASRIAVQGSVYEQYF. DNA for the CDR3: TGCGCCAGCAGAATTGCGGTCCAGGGTTCGGTCTACGAGCAGTACTTC.

This chain connects TRBV15 to TRBJ1-5; D is perhaps TRBD1 (6 bases). V gave up 0 bases and J gave up 4 bases, with 16 bases separating them. CDR1 LNHNV and CDR2 YYDKDF come from the germline V gene (reference sequence). This CDR3 is 17 amino acids long. In DNA form, the CDR3 reads TGTGCCACCAGCAGAGATGTCTGGGACACCTATAATCAGCCCCAGCATTTT. This sequence encodes CATSRDVWDTYNQPQHF.

This rearrangement joins TRBV24-1 to TRBJ2-5; D is perhaps TRBD2 (5 bases). V was cut by 1 base and J by 2 bases, with 19 bases left in between. Germline-derived CDR1 and CDR2 are KGHDR and SFDVKD. The CDR3 is 18 residues long. CDR3 DNA: TGTGCCACCAGTGATTTTAAACGGAGAGGAGGACGACAAGAGACCCAGTACTTC. Encoded protein: CATSDFKRRGGRQETQYF.

This chain joins TRBV12-2 and TRBJ1-5; TRBD1 is taken as the D call from the table, unchecked against the DNA. TRBV12-2 is described as a pseudogene. This CDR3 contains 19 residues. CDR3 amino acids: CASRLGSYNGTAKNQPQHF. CDR3 sequence (DNA): TGTGCAAGTCGCTTAGGTTCATACAACGGGACAGCCAAAAATCAGCCCCAGCATTTT.

This chain uses TRBV30 with TRBJ1-6, with a possible D match to TRBD1 (5 bases). V dropped 0 bases and J dropped 7 bases, with 16 bases sitting between them. CDR3 length equals 16 residues. The germline CDR1 and CDR2 sequences are GTSNPN and SVGIG (reference sequence). CDR3 DNA: TGTGCCTGGAGTGTAGGGCCCACAGGACCCAATTCACCCCTCCACTTT. Translated: CAWSVGPTGPNSPLHF.

This clone was seen a few times. The chain links TRBV18 to TRBJ2-1, with TRBD2 as a possible D gene (5 bases). The germline V gene has CDR1 KGHSH and CDR2 LQKENI. Trimming stripped 1 base from V and 2 bases from J, with 6 bases between. The CDR3 spans 14 residues. DNA of the CDR3: TGTGCCAGCTCACCACTGGAGGCCTACAATGAGCAGTTCTTC. This translates into CASSPLEAYNEQFF.

V gene TRBV11-2 combines with J gene TRBJ1-6; no clear D. The germline V gene encodes CDR1 SGHAT and CDR2 FQNNGV. Deletions cut 5 bases from V and 8 bases from J, with 10 bases between. This CDR3 has 13 amino acids. This chain's CDR3 is CASSTGRDSPLHF. CDR3 bases: TGTGCCAGCAGCACGGGTCGAGATTCACCCCTCCACTTT. The full variable domain, its missing parts supplied by reference TRBV11-2 and TRBJ1-6, is EAGVAQSPRYKIIEKRQSVAFWCNPISGHATLYWYQQILGQGPKLLIQFQNNGVVDDSQLPKDRFSAERLKGVDSTLKIQPAKLEDSAVYLCASSTGRDSPLHFGNGTRLTVT.

This CDR3 reads CASSYSAGSGANVLTF. CDR3 sequence (DNA): TGTGCCAGCAGTTACTCGGCAGGCTCTGGGGCCAACGTCCTGACTTTC. The V and J genes are TRBV6-6 and TRBJ2-6, with no clear D. Germline assignment: CDR1 MNHNY and CDR2 SVGAGI (reference sequence). This CDR3 contains 16 residues. With 0 bases removed from V and 0 bases from J, the gap between germline ends came to 6 bases.

The gene calls are TRBV28 and TRBJ1-1; no reliable D call. Germline lookup yields CDR1 MDHEN and CDR2 SYDVKM. Trimming shortened V by 1 base and J by 8 bases, and 5 bases separated the two germline ends. The CDR3 has 11 residues. For the CDR3, the DNA is TGTGCCAGCAGTTTATCCAGGGAAGCTTTCTTT. Protein: CASSLSREAFF.

The rearrangement links TRBV2 to TRBJ1-2; D is possibly TRBD1 (6 bases). CDR3 length: 13 amino acids. V dropped 8 bases and J dropped 4 bases, with 14 bases sitting between them. In germline, CDR1 is SNHLY, CDR2 FYNNEI. CDR3 coding DNA: TGTGCCAGCGGTGGGGGGCGAAGCTATGGCTACACCTTC. It translates to CASGGGRSYGYTF.

Comments on this clone: Germline is not matched at one junction end, which may reflect a read error. The chain recombines TRBV11-3 with TRBJ2-2; D is undetermined. The CDR3 runs to 15 residues. Germline V gene data show CDR1 as SGHNT and CDR2 as YENEEA. For the CDR3, the DNA is TGTGCCAGCAACTTAGACGGTCCGAACACCGGGGAGCTGTTTTTT. This sequence encodes CASNLDGPNTGELFF.

J is TRBJ2-7 and V is TRBV2; D may be TRBD1 (5 bases). This CDR3 region has 15 residues. Germline V gene sequence: CDR1 SNHLY, CDR2 FYNNEI. Trimming stripped 0 bases from V and 0 bases from J, with 9 bases between. The CDR3 nucleotides read TGTGCCAGCAGTGAAGCTCAGGGAAGCTCCTACGAGCAGTACTTC. Encoded protein: CASSEAQGSSYEQYF.

The rearrangement links TRBV7-5 to TRBJ1-1; TRBD1, the table's D call, was not compared with the DNA. TRBV7-5 is a pseudogene. The CDR3 consists of 15 residues. Here the CDR3 DNA reads TGTGTCAGAAGCTTTGTCGACAGGACCAACACTGAAGCTTTCTTT. Translated: CVRSFVDRTNTEAFF.

J is TRBJ1-2 and V is TRBV6-2 or TRBV6-3, with D maybe TRBD1 (6 bases). V was clipped by 0 bases and J by 6 bases, with 14 bases between them. This CDR3 has 15 residues. Germline lookup yields CDR1 MNHEY and CDR2 SVGEGT. DNA of the CDR3: TGTGCCAGCAGTTACTCGACTGGGGGCAGGAATGGCTACACCTTC. Its translation: CASSYSTGGRNGYTF.

The chain recombines TRBV29-1 with TRBJ2-3; D is unclear. Between the trimmed V and J ends, which lost 6 bases and 2 bases, there was a span of 15 bases. Germline V lookup: CDR1 SQVTM, CDR2 ANQGSEA. CDR3 size: 14 residues. The CDR3 coding sequence is TGCAGCGTCGCACAGAGATTAAACACAGATACGCAGTATTTT. This sequence encodes CSVAQRLNTDTQYF.

A single count supports this clone. The CDR3 region is CASGRLWAGELFF. The CDR3 nucleotides read TGTGCCAGCGGGAGGCTGTGGGCCGGGGAGCTGTTTTTT. V gene TRBV6-5 combines with J gene TRBJ2-2; D is perhaps TRBD2 (6 bases). CDR1 is MNHEY and CDR2 is SVGAGI in the germline V gene. V was cut by 8 bases and J by 6 bases, with 13 bases left in between. The CDR3 is 13 amino acids.

CDR3 sequence: CASSRGQGAGYTF. The CDR3 nucleotides read TGTGCCAGCAGTCGAGGACAGGGGGCCGGCTACACCTTC. This chain joins TRBV7-9 and TRBJ1-2; 11 nucleotides agree with TRBD1. V gave up 6 bases and J gave up 8 bases; unmatched junction bases: 5. This CDR3 spans 13 amino acids. Germline values: CDR1 SEHNR, CDR2 FQNEAQ (reference sequence).

This chain links TRBV3-1 (or the pseudogene TRBV3-2) with TRBJ2-2; 9 bases agree with TRBD1. The CDR3 totals 16 residues. The V segment lost 4 bases and the J segment 7 bases; nucleotides outside the gene matches: 10. The germline V gene encodes CDR1 LGHDT and CDR2 YNNKEL (reference sequence). The CDR3 here is CASSPYGTGKIGELFF. For the CDR3, the DNA is TGTGCCAGCAGCCCCTATGGGACAGGGAAGATCGGGGAGCTGTTTTTT.

The genes are TRBV28 and TRBJ2-5; D is perhaps TRBD2 (6 bases). This CDR3 has 13 residues. CDR1 and CDR2 (germline): MDHEN, SYDVKM. Trimming removed 6 bases from V and 2 bases from J, with 10 bases in between. The CDR3 coding sequence is TGTGCCAGCAGCAGTGGGGGGCAAGAGACCCAGTACTTC. This encodes CASSSGGQETQYF. Combining the CDR3 with reference TRBV28 and TRBJ2-5 gives the whole variable domain DVKVTQSSRYLVKRTGEKVFLECVQDMDHENMFWYRQDPGLGLRLIYFSYDVKMKEKGDIPEGYSVSREKKERFSLILESASTNQTSMYLCASSSGGQETQYFGPGTRLLVL.

This clone was observed once. The V gene is TRBV5-4, the J gene TRBJ2-1, with 10 bases fitting TRBD2. The V gene end was trimmed by 3 bases and the J gene end by 3 bases; junction bases not matched to a gene: 3. The CDR3 spans 15 residues. Germline CDR1 and CDR2: SGHNT and YYREEE (reference sequence). CDR3 in DNA: TGTGCCAGCAGCTCCCTAGCGGGAGACTACAATGAGCAGTTCTTC. It specifies CASSSLAGDYNEQFF.

V usage is TRBV27 and J usage is TRBJ1-5, with D hard to call. Between the trimmed V and J ends, which lost 2 bases and 7 bases, there was a span of 6 bases. This CDR3 has 12 residues. The germline V gene has CDR1 MNHEY and CDR2 SMNVEV (reference sequence). The CDR3 sequence: CASSLIGQPQHF. In DNA form, the CDR3 reads TGTGCCAGCAGTTTAATCGGGCAGCCCCAGCATTTT.